This is a list of T cell receptor beta chains from one sample in a study of vaccination and CD4 T cells after COVID-19. Antigen specificity for these receptors is unknown. TCRdb passed the PCR reads through MiXCR, listing each CDR3 protein once. The table lists around 15,000 distinct CDR3 sequences, 52% of them singletons, with about 14% in the top ten. The sequencing input was CD4+ T cells from blood, cultured in vitro. The receptors come from a human donor who had recovered from COVID-19. Each CDR3 is given with its conserved first and last residue. The order of the fields is clone size, D gene, V gene, J gene, CDR3 DNA, CDR3 protein. D genes are given only for firm matches. Some rows mark clone size as missing; the rest say once, few, many or name a class of expanded clone.

-	TRBD2	TRBV28	TRBJ2-5	TGTGCCAGCAGACTACGAGCGGGGCTCCAAGAGACCCAGTACTTC	CASRLRAGLQETQYF
-	-	TRBV5-4	TRBJ2-4	TGTGCCAGCAGCTTAGACACAGGGAATCGGAACATTCAGTACTTC	CASSLDTGNRNIQYF
-	-	TRBV7-9	TRBJ2-7	TGTGCCAGCAGCCGGGGTTACGAGCAGTATTTC	CASSRGYEQYF
-	-	TRBV6-1	TRBJ1-3	TGTGCCAGCAGTGAAGCGAACACCATATATTTT	CASSEANTIYF
-	-	TRBV6-5	TRBJ2-7	TGTGCCAGCAGTTACTCGCAGTCGAGCTACGAGCAGTACTTC	CASSYSQSSYEQYF
few	TRBD1	TRBV27	TRBJ1-1	TGTGCCAGCAGCCGACAGGGGGGTGTCTCGCACACTGAAGCTTTCTTT	CASSRQGGVSHTEAFF
-	-	TRBV20-1	TRBJ2-1	TGCAGTGCTAGAGGATTGACAGGGAGGAATGAGCAGTTCTTC	CSARGLTGRNEQFF
few	TRBD1	TRBV20-1	TRBJ2-3	TGCAGTGCTGGGGACAGGGCGAGCACAGATACGCAGTATTTT	CSAGDRASTDTQYF
once	-	TRBV6-4	TRBJ1-1	TGTGCCAGCAGTGACCAAGGGTACACTGAAGCTTTCTTT	CASSDQGYTEAFF
-	TRBD1	TRBV20-1	TRBJ2-1	TGCAGTGCTAGAGCAGGGGGCGGAAATGAGCAGTTCTTC	CSARAGGGNEQFF
-	TRBD1	TRBV7-3	TRBJ2-3	TGTGCCAGCAGCCAAGGGTACGCAGGGGGTGCAGATACGCAGTATTTT	CASSQGYAGGADTQYF
once	-	TRBV6-2/TRBV6-3	TRBJ1-5	TGTGCCAGCAGTTACTCGGAGGGAATTCAGCCCCAGCATTTT	CASSYSEGIQPQHF
-	-	TRBV6-5	TRBJ2-1	TGTGCCAGCAGTTATGGGTCGACCAATGAGCAGTTCTTC	CASSYGSTNEQFF
-	-	TRBV20-1	TRBJ1-1	TGCAGTGCTAGAGTTCCAGGTGCGAACACTGAAGCTTTCTTT	CSARVPGANTEAFF
-	-	TRBV20-1	TRBJ2-3	TGCAGTGCCAGGGTGGGGGCAGATACGCAGTATTTT	CSARVGADTQYF
-	-	TRBV7-9	TRBJ1-6	TGTGCCAGCAGCTTAGCGGGAGGATCACCCCTCCACTTT	CASSLAGGSPLHF
few	TRBD1	TRBV2	TRBJ1-6	TGTGCCAGCAGCCGCCAAGGGACAGGGGATTCACCCCTCCACTTT	CASSRQGTGDSPLHF